A selection of T cell receptor beta chains follows, all from one sample in a study of regulatory T cells in long-lasting Graves disease. TCRdb independently ran MiXCR on the multiplex PCR reads; one entry per CDR3 protein. In the table there are a few hundred thousand distinct CDR3 sequences, 15% of which are singletons. The data were also submitted as part of a second study, on T cells in Graves' hyperthyroidism and ophthalmopathy.

The sample consisted of peripheral blood mononuclear cells (PBMCs), taken at new diagnosis, from a patient treated with antithyroid drugs. These TCRs come from a woman in her 40s with Graves disease. CDR3s include the opening cysteine and the closing phenylalanine or tryptophan. The order of the fields is V gene, J gene, clone size, CDR3 length, D gene, CDR3 protein, CDR3 DNA. D genes are given only for firm matches. Clone size appears in some rows only: once, few, many, or a class for an expanded clone.

v_gene: TRBV12-3/TRBV12-4
j_gene: TRBJ1-2
abundance: many
len: 16
d_gene: TRBD1
CDR3aa: CASSPSGTGNNYGYTF
CDR3nt: TGTGCCAGCAGCCCATCCGGGACAGGGAACAACTATGGCTACACCTTC

v_gene: TRBV29-1
j_gene: TRBJ1-2
abundance: many
len: 11
d_gene: NA
CDR3aa: CSVDSNYGYTF
CDR3nt: TGCAGCGTTGACTCTAACTATGGCTACACCTTC

v_gene: TRBV20-1
j_gene: TRBJ2-7
abundance: many
len: 14
d_gene: NA
CDR3aa: CSARDPARPYEQYF
CDR3nt: TGCAGTGCTAGAGATCCCGCTAGACCCTACGAGCAGTACTTC

v_gene: TRBV2
j_gene: TRBJ1-2
abundance: many
len: 13
d_gene: NA
CDR3aa: CASRVDINYGYTF
CDR3nt: TGTGCCAGCAGAGTAGATATTAACTATGGCTACACCTTC

v_gene: TRBV7-8
j_gene: TRBJ2-7
abundance: few
len: 15
d_gene: NA
CDR3aa: CASSQLTRTEYEQYF
CDR3nt: TGTGCCAGCAGCCAATTAACCCGGACGGAGTACGAGCAGTACTTC

v_gene: TRBV12-3/TRBV12-4
j_gene: TRBJ2-2
abundance: many
len: 13
d_gene: NA
CDR3aa: CASSFRGLGELFF
CDR3nt: TGTGCCAGCAGTTTTAGAGGGTTGGGGGAGCTGTTTTTT

v_gene: TRBV12-3/TRBV12-4
j_gene: TRBJ2-1
abundance: NA
len: 14
d_gene: NA
CDR3aa: CASSLWGHYNEQFF
CDR3nt: TGTGCCAGCAGTTTGTGGGGGCACTACAATGAGCAGTTCTTC

v_gene: TRBV27
j_gene: TRBJ1-1
abundance: many
len: 15
d_gene: NA
CDR3aa: CASSLSGGQNTEAFF
CDR3nt: TGTGCCAGCAGTTTATCGGGGGGACAGAACACTGAAGCTTTCTTT

v_gene: TRBV3-1
j_gene: TRBJ1-6
abundance: many
len: 14
d_gene: NA
CDR3aa: CASSQQWGNSPLHF
CDR3nt: TGTGCCAGCAGCCAACAGTGGGGGAATTCACCCCTCCACTTT

v_gene: TRBV20-1
j_gene: TRBJ1-5
abundance: NA
len: 16
d_gene: NA
CDR3aa: CSARARGAGRWEPQHF
CDR3nt: TGCAGTGCTAGAGCCAGAGGGGCAGGGCGGTGGGAGCCCCAGCATTTT

v_gene: TRBV7-6
j_gene: TRBJ2-7
abundance: many
len: 13
d_gene: TRBD2
CDR3aa: CASSAETGTSEYF
CDR3nt: TGTGCCAGCAGCGCAGAAACCGGGACTAGCGAGTACTTC

v_gene: TRBV6-4
j_gene: TRBJ2-2
abundance: few
len: 16
d_gene: NA
CDR3aa: CASSDSGVGDTGELFF
CDR3nt: TGTGCCAGCAGTGACTCCGGGGTTGGGGACACCGGGGAGCTGTTTTTT

v_gene: TRBV19
j_gene: TRBJ2-7
abundance: NA
len: 15
d_gene: NA
CDR3aa: CASGPSLGGNYEQYF
CDR3nt: TGTGCCAGTGGCCCAAGCCTGGGAGGAAACTACGAGCAGTACTTC

v_gene: TRBV18
j_gene: TRBJ2-3
abundance: many
len: 14
d_gene: NA
CDR3aa: CASSPQRQPDTQYF
CDR3nt: TGTGCCAGCTCACCACAGCGTCAGCCAGATACGCAGTATTTT

v_gene: TRBV4-1
j_gene: TRBJ2-3
abundance: few
len: 19
d_gene: TRBD1
CDR3aa: CASSQVPPDRDRDTDTQYF
CDR3nt: TGCGCCAGCAGCCAAGTTCCACCAGACCGGGACAGGGACACAGATACGCAGTATTTT

v_gene: TRBV5-6
j_gene: TRBJ2-2
abundance: NA
len: 17
d_gene: TRBD2
CDR3aa: CASSSPTSGRYTGELFF
CDR3nt: TGTGCCAGCAGCTCACCGACTAGCGGGAGGTATACCGGGGAGCTGTTTTTT

v_gene: TRBV12-3/TRBV12-4
j_gene: TRBJ2-1
abundance: many
len: 17
d_gene: TRBD2
CDR3aa: CASSLAIPLAGANEQFF
CDR3nt: TGTGCCAGCAGTTTAGCAATCCCTCTAGCGGGAGCCAATGAGCAGTTCTTC

v_gene: TRBV20-1
j_gene: TRBJ2-5
abundance: NA
len: 9
d_gene: NA
CDR3aa: CSVGETQYF
CDR3nt: TGCAGTGTTGGGGAGACCCAGTACTTC

v_gene: TRBV9
j_gene: TRBJ1-1
abundance: many
len: 14
d_gene: NA
CDR3aa: CASSVDLRNTEAFF
CDR3nt: TGTGCCAGCAGCGTAGATCTGAGGAACACTGAAGCTTTCTTT

v_gene: TRBV6-1
j_gene: TRBJ2-1
abundance: NA
len: 13
d_gene: NA
CDR3aa: CASRGIGANEQFF
CDR3nt: TGTGCCAGCAGGGGCATAGGGGCGAATGAGCAGTTCTTC

v_gene: TRBV5-5
j_gene: TRBJ2-4
abundance: NA
len: 18
d_gene: NA
CDR3aa: CASSSTLAPGAAKNIQYF
CDR3nt: TGTGCCAGCAGTTCAACTTTGGCGCCAGGGGCAGCCAAAAACATTCAGTACTTC

v_gene: TRBV25-1
j_gene: TRBJ1-4
abundance: NA
len: 16
d_gene: NA
CDR3aa: CASIDPSGQKNEKLFF
CDR3nt: TGTGCCAGCATCGATCCCAGTGGACAGAAAAATGAAAAACTGTTTTTT

v_gene: TRBV5-6
j_gene: TRBJ2-7
abundance: NA
len: 11
d_gene: NA
CDR3aa: CASGWTYEQYF
CDR3nt: TGTGCATCCGGGTGGACCTACGAGCAGTACTTC

v_gene: TRBV7-2
j_gene: TRBJ2-7
abundance: few
len: 16
d_gene: TRBD1
CDR3aa: CASSLATGTGTYEQYF
CDR3nt: TGTGCCAGCAGCTTAGCAACCGGGACAGGCACCTACGAGCAGTACTTC

v_gene: TRBV4-1
j_gene: TRBJ1-1
abundance: few
len: 17
d_gene: TRBD1
CDR3aa: CASSQGKVGDRGPEAFF
CDR3nt: TGCGCCAGCAGCCAAGGAAAGGTTGGGGACAGAGGGCCTGAAGCTTTCTTT

v_gene: TRBV11-3
j_gene: TRBJ2-4
abundance: many
len: 18
d_gene: TRBD2
CDR3aa: CASSLVFSGSLAKNIQYF
CDR3nt: TGTGCCAGCAGCTTAGTCTTTAGCGGGAGTCTAGCCAAAAACATTCAGTACTTC

v_gene: TRBV9
j_gene: TRBJ1-1
abundance: many
len: 14
d_gene: NA
CDR3aa: CASSVGGQETEAFF
CDR3nt: TGTGCCAGCAGCGTAGGGGGACAAGAGACTGAAGCTTTCTTT

v_gene: TRBV28
j_gene: TRBJ2-2
abundance: NA
len: 13
d_gene: TRBD2
CDR3aa: CASSGRGTGELFF
CDR3nt: TGTGCCAGCAGTGGGAGGGGTACCGGGGAGCTGTTTTTT

v_gene: TRBV6-2/TRBV6-3
j_gene: TRBJ2-1
abundance: many
len: 16
d_gene: NA
CDR3aa: CASIPDSHRSYNEQFF
CDR3nt: TGTGCCAGCATCCCGGACAGCCATCGCTCCTACAATGAGCAGTTCTTC

v_gene: TRBV6-5
j_gene: TRBJ2-2
abundance: NA
len: 15
d_gene: NA
CDR3aa: CASSYGAQNTGELFF
CDR3nt: TGTGCCAGCAGTTACGGAGCTCAGAACACCGGGGAGCTGTTTTTT

v_gene: TRBV7-9
j_gene: TRBJ1-2
abundance: few
len: 16
d_gene: NA
CDR3aa: CASSQRLSPSHYGYTF
CDR3nt: TGTGCCAGCAGCCAAAGATTGTCCCCATCGCACTATGGCTACACCTTC